This entry concerns a single TCR beta chain. This specimen comes from a study of shared clonotypes between healthy human individuals. This CDR3 contains 14 residues. Germline V gene data show CDR1 as SGHAT and CDR2 as FQDESV (reference sequence). V shed 5 bases and J 13 bases; nucleotides not matched to a gene: 5. In the original workflow: Without quality scores, immunoSEQ junctional reads could not be filtered like full-length reads. This table comes from immunoSEQ multiplex PCR, and its TCRdb copy is limited to in-frame clones, with some not included. That table furnishes V, J and clone size, whereas the DNA furnished D and trimming. Of 1.4 million or so clones listed, less than 99% are singletons.

The specimen was naive CD4+ T cells sorted from blood. Documented subset: CD45RA+ positively selected. This receptor was obtained from a man aged 25 to 45 in good health. V and J are TRBV11-1 and TRBJ2-1; 16 nucleotides match TRBD2. CDR3 DNA: TGTGCCAGCAGCGCAGGGACTAGCGGGAGGGCCCAGTTCTTC. It translates to CASSAGTSGRAQFF.